Listed below are T cell receptor beta chains from one sample, sequenced in a study of CD8 T cells in ankylosing spondylitis. Using its own MiXCR run on the 5' RACE reads, TCRdb lists one record per CDR3 protein. Of 25,000 to 35,000 distinct CDR3 sequences detected, about 30% appear once; the ten largest clones hold under 60%. The sample was synovial fluid, either unsorted or a sorted T cell fraction (not recorded which). These receptors were taken from a male donor with ankylosing spondylitis. The conserved cysteine and the conserved F or W are not part of the CDR3 here.

J	V	CDR3
TRBJ2-7	TRBV28	ASHGTGGYEQY
TRBJ2-7	TRBV11-2	ASSLDRNSAYEQY
TRBJ2-1	TRBV10-3	AISESGRYNEQF
TRBJ2-7	TRBV10-3	AISGGWGGLHASYEQY
TRBJ2-3	TRBV15	ATSRGSGSDSDTQY
TRBJ2-6	TRBV27	ASTPLSGANVLT
TRBJ2-7	TRBV7-7	ASSQGTGGYEQY
TRBJ1-1	TRBV2	ASSGTGGDTTNTEAF
TRBJ2-2	TRBV7-2	ASSLVASLAGAGELF
TRBJ1-1	TRBV13	ASSLSGNTEAF
TRBJ1-4	TRBV4-1	ASSQDPPGRTNEKLF
TRBJ1-1	TRBV20-1	SAQNMNTEAF
TRBJ2-2	TRBV12-3/TRBV12-4	ASSARVRENTGELF
TRBJ2-1	TRBV4-1	ASSLRTSASSNEQF
TRBJ2-3	TRBV13	ASSAGTSGTSTQY
TRBJ2-3	TRBV11-2	ASSSPGGGGTDTQY
TRBJ2-1	TRBV4-1	ASSLSTSDHNEQF
TRBJ1-2	TRBV13	ASSLGALDREAYGYT
TRBJ2-1	TRBV7-2	ASSFGRGRSRFDEQF
TRBJ1-4	TRBV6-1	ASSRPTGSNEKLF